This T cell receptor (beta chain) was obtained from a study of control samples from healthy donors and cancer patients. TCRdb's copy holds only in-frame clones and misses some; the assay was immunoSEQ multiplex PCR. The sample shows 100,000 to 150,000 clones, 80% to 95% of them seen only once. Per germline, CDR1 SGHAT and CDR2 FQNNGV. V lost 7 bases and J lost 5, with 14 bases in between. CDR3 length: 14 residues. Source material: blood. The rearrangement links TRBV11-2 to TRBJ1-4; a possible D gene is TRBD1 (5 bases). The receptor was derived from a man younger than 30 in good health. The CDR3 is CASTGRGANEKLFF. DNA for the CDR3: TGTGCCAGCACCGGGAGGGGCGCCAATGAAAAACTGTTTTTT.